Listed below are T cell receptor beta chains from one sample, sequenced in a study of T cell repertoires in ileal Crohn's disease. Clones were read by immunoSEQ multiplex PCR, and TCRdb kept only the in-frame ones, dropping some. The repertoire holds 15,000 to 20,000 clones, with about 93% as singletons. The sequencing input was ileal tissue. These receptor sequences come from an adult with Crohn's disease. CDR3s include the opening cysteine and the closing phenylalanine or tryptophan. A D gene is named only where the DNA matches it firmly.

d_gene	v_gene	j_gene	len	CDR3aa
.	TRBV19	TRBJ1-5	12	CASRGARQPQHF
.	TRBV6-5	TRBJ2-3	15	CASSYTSATTDTQYF
TRBD1	TRBV7-9	TRBJ1-3	15	CASSLSGGPGNTIYF
.	TRBV9	TRBJ2-3	14	CASSVEGTEDTQYF
TRBD2	TRBV6-5	TRBJ2-3	16	CASSSHSGGSTDTQYF
TRBD1	TRBV4-3	TRBJ2-2	15	CASSQTGGRSGELFF
.	TRBV21-1	TRBJ2-2	14	CASSPDKVPGELFF
.	TRBV6-1	TRBJ2-3	15	CASSELAGQADTQYF
TRBD1	TRBV4-1	TRBJ1-2	15	CASSQEAGGPYGYTF
.	TRBV7-6	TRBJ2-1	15	CASSQEVAASHEQFF
.	TRBV7-2	TRBJ2-5	15	CASSYRPGREETQYF
.	TRBV7-3	TRBJ1-6	14	CASSSQGPNSPLHF
.	TRBV5-6	TRBJ1-3	15	CASSLGGLTGNTIYF
TRBD1	TRBV6-4	TRBJ1-1	12	CASSERQGKAFF
.	TRBV13	TRBJ1-2	14	CASSLLARNYGYTF
TRBD1	TRBV7-9	TRBJ1-2	15	CASSRGQGPEGGYTF
.	TRBV5-8	.	13	CASSQRGPGEQYF
TRBD1	TRBV10-3	TRBJ1-1	14	CAISDGRDRVEAFF
.	TRBV29-1	TRBJ2-3	14	CSSEGAPGTDTQYF
TRBD1	TRBV25-1	TRBJ1-1	13	CASTGTGVTEAFF
.	TRBV4-1	TRBJ2-3	15	CASSQRAGSTDTQYF
TRBD1	TRBV4-3	TRBJ1-2	13	CASSHRTGWGYTF
.	TRBV5-4	TRBJ2-3	15	CASSPGTLSTDTQYF
.	TRBV6-1	TRBJ1-2	15	CASSEMVGGGGGYTF
.	TRBV9	TRBJ2-3	17	CASSVLTGDSSTDTQYF
TRBD1	TRBV2	TRBJ1-3	15	CASSQDRSSGNTIYF
TRBD2	TRBV27	TRBJ2-1	20	CASSKLTGDLLAGGLYEQFF
TRBD2	TRBV7-2	TRBJ2-3	16	CASSRSGGPGGDTQYF
.	TRBV19	TRBJ2-1	15	CASAFKPSSYNEQFF
TRBD2	TRBV11-3	TRBJ2-2	14	CASSPRGGTGELFF
TRBD1	TRBV4-1	TRBJ1-2	16	CASSPSQGAITYGYTF
.	TRBV10-3	TRBJ1-2	11	CAINTAERYTF
TRBD1	TRBV18	TRBJ2-3	16	CASSPNIPRGLDTQYF
.	TRBV19	TRBJ1-1	15	CASSPLQGPGGEAFF
TRBD1	TRBV5-1	TRBJ2-5	14	CASSWTGSEETQYF
.	TRBV10-3	TRBJ2-3	12	CAIRRGTDTQYF
.	TRBV5-6	.	14	CASRRRGDSYEQYF
TRBD1	TRBV5-1	TRBJ2-1	16	CASSNDRGKSYNEQFF
TRBD2	TRBV10-1	TRBJ2-3	17	CASSEGGIAGRLDTQYF
TRBD1	TRBV5-6	TRBJ1-1	14	CASSLGQGGTEAFF
TRBD1	TRBV11-2	TRBJ1-2	17	CASSLLPTGGFGMGYTF
TRBD1	TRBV10-3	TRBJ2-7	13	CAISQTGNYEQYF
.	TRBV9	TRBJ1-1	13	CASSVSLFTEAFF
TRBD2	TRBV4-2	TRBJ2-3	16	CASSPRTSGSPDTQYF
TRBD1	TRBV7-2	TRBJ2-1	17	CASSPPGGRALGNEQFF
TRBD1	TRBV10-1	TRBJ2-1	17	CASSELTGTGMYNEQFF
TRBD1	TRBV2	TRBJ2-1	13	CASRGQAYNEQFF
TRBD1	TRBV27	TRBJ2-6	15	CASRSGGPGANVLTF